The following is a T cell receptor beta chain sequence with its context. What it binds is unknown. The data stem from a study of T-cell memory formation after mild COVID-19. Study-level points and caveats: Among CD4+ contracting clones, most were CM and EM, and CD8+ ones EMRA. Contracting clones, day 15 to 85, had balanced CD4/CD8, and later expanders favored CD4+.

Constant-segment primers served in 5'RACE that generated TCR alpha and TCR beta cDNA libraries bearing sample barcodes and UMIs. TCRdb analysed the 5' RACE reads with MiXCR anew, one entry per CDR3 protein. The data contain fewer than 450,000 distinct CDR3 sequences, around 21% of them singletons. The CDR3 length is 17 residues. The V segment lost 4 bases and the J segment 0 bases; nucleotides outside the gene matches: 8. CDR1 and CDR2 from the germline V gene are SGHDN and FVKESK. The chain recombines TRBV14 with TRBJ2-3, with 9 bases fitting TRBD2. Sequenced material: PBMCs or a T cell subset sorted from them (not recorded which). This TCR was recovered from an adult woman who had mild COVID-19 (a few samples of this study predate the infection). Cell type and time point are not known. The CDR3, as DNA: TGTGCCAGCAGCCCATTTAGCGGGGGAGGAAGCACAGATACGCAGTATTTT. Residues: CASSPFSGGGSTDTQYF.